The 2 T cell receptor beta chains below come from one sample, sequenced in a study of blood T cell repertoires in COVID-19. The protocol was immunoSEQ multiplex PCR, while the TCRdb copy is restricted to in-frame clones and leaves out a portion. This table holds roughly 75,000 clones, approximately 80% found once. Sequencing was performed on peripheral blood. The receptors derive from a woman in her seventies with acute or convalescent COVID-19.

The rearrangement links TRBV25-1 to TRBJ2-6; D ambiguous. Deletions cut 7 bases from V and 2 bases from J, with 15 bases between. Germline V gives CDR1 MGHDK, CDR2 SYGVNS. This CDR3 contains 16 residues. The CDR3 protein is CASKHASGAGANVLTF. The CDR3 nucleotides read TGTGCCAGCAAACATGCTTCAGGCGCTGGGGCCAACGTCCTGACTTTC.

The J gene is TRBJ2-1, the V gene TRBV11-3, with 10 bases fitting TRBD2. This CDR3 spans 17 amino acids. From germline, CDR1 is SGHNT and CDR2 YENEEA. The V and J ends lost 5 bases and 7 bases, in that order; junction bases with no gene match: 14. CDR3 DNA sequence: TGTGCCAGCAGCGAGGGCGGGCTAGCGGGAGACCGTAATGAGCAGTTCTTC. It specifies CASSEGGLAGDRNEQFF.